A single T cell receptor (beta chain) is shown here with its context. Sequence at one end of the junction differs from germline and may be a read error. Sequenced by immunoSEQ multiplex PCR; TCRdb stores in-frame clones only, minus some. The profile covers under 110,000 clones, with 75% to 90% appearing a single time and approximately 8.3% taken by the ten largest. CDR1 is MDHEN, CDR2 SYDVKM, per germline. The CDR3 is 12 amino acids. This record comes from a study of control samples from healthy donors and cancer patients. The specimen was blood. The TCR comes from a man aged 25-45 years in good health. The chain combines TRBV28 with TRBJ1-2; no firm D call. CDR3 coding DNA: TGTGCCAGCAGTTTAGGTAGCATACCCCCAAACTTC. This sequence encodes CASSLGSIPPNF.